One and the same sample provided the 20 T cell receptor beta chains below, sequenced in a study of blood T cell repertoires in COVID-19 (dated by TCRdb to between 2020 and 2021). The method was the immunoSEQ multiplex PCR assay. This is the immuneACCESS table as TCRdb keeps it, with only in-frame sequences that have V and J called. A part of the clones is gone; compared with another copy, unresolved V genes explain less than half, and the rest is unexplained. This sample holds around 310,000 clones; approximately 87% were observed only once. Of the sample, approximately 4% falls within the top ten clones. Sequencing input: peripheral blood. Receptors originate from a woman aged 45-60 years with active or convalescent COVID-19.

This clone appeared once. The chain links TRBV28 to TRBJ1-5; 10 nucleotides align to TRBD1. This CDR3 spans 16 amino acids. Germline CDR1 and CDR2: MDHEN and SYDVKM. With V trimmed by 4 bases and J by 7 bases, 10 bases remained unmatched. The CDR3 spells CASSSFPGQGTQPQHF. The CDR3 DNA is TGTGCCAGCAGTTCCTTTCCGGGACAGGGGACGCAGCCCCAGCATTTT. Full variable domain (missing parts from reference TRBV28 and TRBJ1-5): DVKVTQSSRYLVKRTGEKVFLECVQDMDHENMFWYRQDPGLGLRLIYFSYDVKMKEKGDIPEGYSVSREKKERFSLILESASTNQTSMYLCASSSFPGQGTQPQHFGDGTRLSIL.

This clone was found once. This chain links TRBV13 with TRBJ2-3; 14 bases are a match to TRBD2. V lost 0 bases, J lost 4 bases, and 6 bases stayed unmatched. Looked up from germline, CDR1 is PRHDT and CDR2 is FYEKMQ (reference sequence). CDR3 length: 18 amino acids. The CDR3 nucleotides are TGTGCCAGCAGCTTAGGGACTAGCGGGGGGGCCCGGGCAGATACGCAGTATTTT. Its translation: CASSLGTSGGARADTQYF.

This rearrangement joins TRBV5-4 to TRBJ1-1; TRBD1 might be the D (5 bases). In germline, CDR1 is SGHNT, CDR2 YYREEE (reference sequence). V was shortened by 0 bases and J by 6 bases, with 15 bases between the two germline ends. The CDR3 totals 15 residues. The CDR3 nucleotides are TGTGCCAGCAGCTTGGATCGGGGGGGGAGGTCTGAAGCTTTCTTT. Amino acid sequence: CASSLDRGGRSEAFF.

V and J are TRBV11-2 and TRBJ2-7; tentative D call: TRBD2 (5 bases). This CDR3 is built from 14 residues. Trimming cost V 1 base and J 3 bases, with 10 bases left between them. In germline, CDR1 is SGHAT, CDR2 FQNNGV. The CDR3 DNA reads as TGTGCCAGCAGCTTAGGGACTGGGAGCTACGAGCAGTACTTC. Protein: CASSLGTGSYEQYF.

The rearrangement joins TRBV3-1 (or the pseudogene TRBV3-2) to TRBJ2-7, with 7 positions matching TRBD1. The CDR3 totals 15 residues. Germline CDR1 and CDR2: LGHDT and YNNKEL (reference sequence). The junction had 11 bases not matched to a gene; V was cut back by 5 bases and J by 4 bases. The CDR3 DNA reads as TGTGCCAGCAGCTTTACCGGGACAGTAGTTTACGAGCAGTACTTC. Its protein product is CASSFTGTVVYEQYF.

This clone was observed a few times. V gene TRBV6-2 or TRBV6-3 combines with J gene TRBJ1-1; D unclear. The CDR3 extends over 13 amino acids. In germline, CDR1 is MNHEY, CDR2 SVGEGT. V was clipped by 2 bases and J by 1 base, with 5 bases between them. CDR3 protein: CASSYGPNTEAFF. CDR3 in DNA: TGTGCCAGCAGTTACGGGCCGAACACTGAAGCTTTCTTT.

The chain combines TRBV27 with TRBJ2-7; D remains unclear. The CDR3 consists of 9 residues. Germline values: CDR1 MNHEY, CDR2 SMNVEV (reference sequence). V was pared by 11 bases and J by 10 bases, with 12 bases between. The CDR3 loop reads CARRRFQYF. The DNA for the CDR3 is TGTGCCCGACGGCGGTTTCAGTACTTC.

The chain recombines TRBV21-1 with TRBJ1-2; the D call in the table, TRBD1, was not verified against the DNA. TRBV21-1 is assigned pseudogene status. This CDR3 region has 15 residues. The CDR3 DNA reads TGTGCCAGCAGCAAAGGAAAAAGGGGGTTCTATGGCTACACCTTC. Amino acids: CASSKGKRGFYGYTF.

The chain couples TRBV16 to TRBJ2-5; D might be TRBD2 (5 bases). Germline V gene sequence: CDR1 KGHSY, CDR2 FQNENV. The CDR3 spans 15 residues. Between the trimmed V and J ends, which lost 3 bases and 7 bases, there was a span of 18 bases. The CDR3 protein is CASSHLGSGNRTQYF. As DNA, the CDR3 is TGTGCCAGCAGCCATTTGGGGTCGGGAAATAGGACCCAGTACTTC.

The genes are TRBV4-3 and TRBJ1-2; 12 bases line up with TRBD1. The V and J ends lost 0 bases and 1 base, in that order; junction bases with no gene match: 9. The CDR3 totals 19 residues. Per the germline V gene, CDR1 is LGHNA and CDR2 is YSLEER. CDR3 sequence (DNA): TGCGCCAGCAGCCAAGATTTTCCGGGGACAGGGGGCCTTAACTATGGCTACACCTTC. Amino acids: CASSQDFPGTGGLNYGYTF.

V gene TRBV27 combines with J gene TRBJ2-1; TRBD2 is a possible D gene (6 bases). The CDR3 has 16 amino acids. With 7 bases removed from V and 0 bases from J, the gap between germline ends came to 16 bases. Germline assignment: CDR1 MNHEY and CDR2 SMNVEV (reference sequence). The CDR3 DNA reads as TGTGCCAGCACTGCCCCCGCGGGACTCTCCTACAATGAGCAGTTCTTC. Amino acid sequence: CASTAPAGLSYNEQFF.

The chain links TRBV3-1 (or the pseudogene TRBV3-2) to TRBJ1-5; TRBD1 matches 7 bases. Germline V CDR1 and CDR2: LGHDT, YNNKEL (reference sequence). The CDR3 sequence is 14 residues long. V gave up 2 bases and J gave up 5 bases; unmatched junction bases: 3. The CDR3 nucleotides are TGTGCCAGCAGCCAACGGGACAGCTATCAGCCCCAGCATTTT. Translated, it gives CASSQRDSYQPQHF.

This chain links TRBV7-2 with TRBJ2-4; D ambiguous. V lost 4 bases to trimming and J lost 0 bases, with 10 bases between them. This CDR3 is built from 15 residues. The V gene's germline CDR1 is SGHTA and CDR2 FQGNSA. The CDR3 bases are TGTGCCAGCAGCTCAAAACTACTAGCCAAAAACATTCAGTACTTC. Encoded protein: CASSSKLLAKNIQYF. The variable domain in full, completed from reference TRBV7-2 and TRBJ2-4, reads GAGVSQSPSNKVTEKGKDVELRCDPISGHTALYWYRQSLGQGLEFLIYFQGNSAPDKSGLPSDRFSAERTGGSVSTLTIQRTQQEDSAVYLCASSSKLLAKNIQYFGAGTRLSVL.

This clone was counted once. This CDR3 is CASKGRERHEQYF. The CDR3 DNA is TGCGCCAGCAAAGGGCGGGAGAGGCACGAGCAGTACTTC. The chain combines TRBV5-1 with TRBJ2-7; 7 bases fit TRBD2. The germline V gene encodes CDR1 SGHRS and CDR2 YFSETQ. Trimming cost V 6 bases and J 5 bases; bases outside gene matches: 8. This CDR3 contains 13 residues.

CDR3: CATLTGNYGYTF. CDR3 coding DNA: TGTGCCACTTTGACAGGCAACTATGGCTACACCTTC. The J gene is TRBJ1-2, the V gene TRBV6-5; a possible D gene is TRBD1 (6 bases). The CDR3 covers 12 residues. CDR1 MNHEY and CDR2 SVGAGI come from the germline V gene. Trimming took 10 bases from V and 2 from J, leaving 11 bases between them.

V and J are TRBV5-1 and TRBJ1-1; the D is unclear. Germline CDR1 SGHRS, CDR2 YFSETQ. The CDR3 totals 11 residues. V was clipped by 6 bases and J by 10 bases, with 13 bases between them. The CDR3 protein is CASKNRERAFF. As DNA, the CDR3 is TGCGCCAGCAAAAATCGGGAGAGAGCTTTCTTT.

The rearrangement uses TRBV2 and TRBJ2-7, with a possible D match to TRBD1 (5 bases). Germline V gives CDR1 SNHLY, CDR2 FYNNEI. The CDR3 length is 14 residues. V lost 6 bases to trimming and J lost 2 bases, with 14 bases between them. The CDR3 loop reads CASSPRQITYEQYF. CDR3 DNA sequence: TGTGCCAGCAGCCCCAGACAGATAACCTACGAGCAGTACTTC.

The J gene is TRBJ2-6, the V gene TRBV28; 8 bases line up with TRBD1. CDR3 length: 18 residues. CDR1 and CDR2 from the germline V gene are MDHEN and SYDVKM. V lost 7 bases, J lost 0 bases, and 11 bases stayed unmatched. CDR3 sequence reads: CASTSDRGRFSGANVLTF. The CDR3 DNA reads as TGTGCCAGCACCTCAGACAGGGGAAGGTTCTCTGGGGCCAACGTCCTGACTTTC.

This chain connects TRBV5-6 to TRBJ2-1, with D perhaps matching TRBD1 (6 bases). Germline V CDR1 and CDR2: SGHDT, YYEEEE. The ends were cut back, 0 bases at V and 8 bases at J, with 12 bases in the middle. This CDR3 region has 14 residues. CDR3 nucleotide sequence: TGTGCCAGCAGCTTGGGAACAGGGTTCGATGAGCAGTTCTTC. Amino acids: CASSLGTGFDEQFF.

The J gene is TRBJ1-1, the V gene TRBV5-5; a weak D match, TRBD1 (6 bases). Germline CDR1 and CDR2: SGHKS and YYEKEE (reference sequence). The CDR3 sequence is 14 residues long. The germline V and J ends were trimmed by 4 bases and 3 bases, with 13 bases remaining between them. The CDR3 nucleotides read TGTGCCAGCAGCGGACAACAGGGAGACACTGAAGCTTTCTTT. Translated, it gives CASSGQQGDTEAFF.